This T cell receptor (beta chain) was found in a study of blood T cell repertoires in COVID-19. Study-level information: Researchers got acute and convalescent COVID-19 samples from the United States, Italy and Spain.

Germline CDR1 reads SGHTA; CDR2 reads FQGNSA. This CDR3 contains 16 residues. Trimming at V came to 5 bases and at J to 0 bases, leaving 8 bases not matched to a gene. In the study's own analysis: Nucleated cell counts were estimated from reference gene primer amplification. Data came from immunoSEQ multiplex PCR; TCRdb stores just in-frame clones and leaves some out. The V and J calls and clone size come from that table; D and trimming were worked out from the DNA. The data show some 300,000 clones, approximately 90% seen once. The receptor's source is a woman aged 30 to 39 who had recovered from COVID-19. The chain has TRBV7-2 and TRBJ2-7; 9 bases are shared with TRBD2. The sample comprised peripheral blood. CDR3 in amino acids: CASSLLAGLSSYEQYF. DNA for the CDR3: TGTGCCAGCAGCCTCCTAGCGGGGTTAAGCTCCTACGAGCAGTACTTC.